This TCR beta chain was observed in a study of T-cell memory formation after mild COVID-19. TCRdb fed the 5' RACE reads into MiXCR, producing one record per CDR3 protein. The table has about 400,000 distinct CDR3 sequences, about 20% seen once. The CDR3 is 14 amino acids. V was pared by 5 bases and J by 5 bases, with 7 bases of the junction left unmatched. Sequencing used PBMCs or a T cell subset sorted from them (not recorded which). The clonotype originates from a man aged 18 to 30 who had mild COVID-19 (a few samples of this study predate the infection). Cell type and time point are not known. The chain employs TRBV12-3 or TRBV12-4 and TRBJ2-7, with TRBD1 matching over 9 bases. The CDR3: CASSRSRDRDEQYF. The DNA for the CDR3 is TGTGCCAGCAGTCGGTCCCGGGACAGGGACGAGCAGTACTTC.